This T cell receptor beta chain comes out of a study of control samples from healthy donors and cancer patients. The CDR3 totals 14 residues. With 6 bases clipped from V and 4 bases from J, the junction kept 6 bases outside the gene matches. The germline gives CDR1 MNHEY, CDR2 SMNVEV (reference sequence). Only in-frame clones appear in the TCRdb table, and some are missing; sequencing was by immunoSEQ multiplex PCR. The sample consists of 130,000 to 150,000 clones, roughly 92% of them appearing once. The sample taken for sequencing was blood. The TCR was taken from a man younger than 40 in good health. The rearrangement joins TRBV27 to TRBJ1-2; 9 nucleotides align to TRBD1. The CDR3 DNA sequence: TGTGCCAGCAGCCGGACAGGGGCAACCTATGGCTACACCTTC. This gives the protein CASSRTGATYGYTF.